This is a list of T cell receptor beta chains from one sample in a study of blood T cell repertoires in COVID-19. Here immunoSEQ multiplex PCR was the method, and the copy in TCRdb shows in-frame clones only, minus some. The sample holds 120,000 to 150,000 clones, 88% seen once. Sample: PBMCs or T cells enriched from blood (not recorded which). The receptors shown here come from a woman between 25 and 40 years old with acute COVID-19. The conserved cysteine and the conserved F or W are not part of the CDR3 here.

j_gene,v_gene,CDR3aa
TRBJ2-5,TRBV9,ASSPRGKETQY
TRBJ1-2,TRBV2,ASINGSGDYGYT
TRBJ2-3,TRBV5-4,ASSLAEYSTDTQY
TRBJ1-6,TRBV9,ASSVGQGRSYNSPLH
TRBJ2-2,TRBV30,ALEKGGLFPGELF
TRBJ2-1,TRBV28,ASSSQRETGYNEQF
TRBJ1-6,TRBV6-4,ASQDRVDSPLH
TRBJ2-1,TRBV14,ASSKQQGLTYNEQF
TRBJ2-7,TRBV7-2,ASSRNPGQGYEQY
TRBJ2-3,TRBV4-2,ASSQGRGTSRY
TRBJ2-7,TRBV5-3,ARSPRGTSGSEQY
TRBJ2-7,TRBV7-9,ASSPGTGGAYEQY
TRBJ1-6,TRBV30,AGDNYNSPLH
TRBJ2-7,TRBV28,ASSLGGGDVEY
TRBJ2-3,TRBV4-1,ASSQQTGVTQY
TRBJ2-2,TRBV14,ASSQAWGQGNTGELF
TRBJ2-7,TRBV25-1,ASSSRSSYEQY
TRBJ1-5,TRBV28,ASRGTGSNQPQH
TRBJ2-6,TRBV20-1,SASSTGRSSSSGANVLT
TRBJ1-2,TRBV7-2,ASSLGAWQDNYGYT
TRBJ2-3,TRBV28,ASSGDSYTDTQY
TRBJ1-6,TRBV5-1,ASSLEGGVLSPSPLH
TRBJ1-1,TRBV28,ASSSQSGNTEAF
TRBJ2-3,TRBV4-1,ASRPTSGSSDTQY
TRBJ1-4,TRBV6-6,ASSYSAPGGEKLF
TRBJ2-3,TRBV9,ASSVLSADTQY
TRBJ1-1,TRBV2,ASSARTEYTEAF
TRBJ2-3,TRBV9,ASSGYGGSTDTQY
TRBJ1-5,TRBV11-3,ASSHGGEVGQPQH
TRBJ2-7,TRBV18,ASSPKGWRESYEQY
TRBJ1-1,TRBV7-9,ASSLGSIAGEAF
TRBJ1-5,TRBV7-9,ASRTRGGSGNSQPQH
TRBJ2-1,TRBV28,ASTWGENLYNEQF
TRBJ2-3,TRBV5-6,ASSSGRESTDTQY
TRBJ2-7,TRBV11-2,ASSLVPTSGRQNEQY
TRBJ2-3,TRBV28,ASSPGGANTDTQY
TRBJ1-1,TRBV18,ASSAFDNEAF